This passage covers 8 T cell receptor beta chains from one sample sequenced in a study of T cell responses to AZD1222 COVID-19 vaccine. Clones were read by immunoSEQ multiplex PCR, and TCRdb kept only the in-frame ones, dropping some. The sample consists of about 66,000 clones, 60% to 85% of them appearing once. Specimen: peripheral blood, collected 28 days after the second AZD1222 dose. The receptors were sampled from an adult who received the AZD1222 COVID-19 vaccine.

This clone was picked up a small number of times. The V gene is TRBV2, the J gene TRBJ2-7; no reliable D call. CDR3 size: 11 residues. In germline, CDR1 is SNHLY, CDR2 FYNNEI. Trimming removed 2 bases from V and 4 bases from J, with 3 bases in between. CDR3 nucleotide sequence: TGTGCCAGCAGTGAAATGTACGAGCAGTACTTC. Amino acids: CASSEMYEQYF. The full variable domain, in which reference TRBV2 and TRBJ2-7 provide the parts outside the CDR3, is EPEVTQTPSHQVTQMGQEVILRCVPISNHLYFYWYRQILGQKVEFLVSFYNNEISEKSEIFDDQFSVERPDGSNFTLKIRSTKLEDSAMYFCASSEMYEQYFGPGTRLTVT.

This clone was seen only a few times. The chain recombines TRBV28 with TRBJ1-1; tentatively, D is TRBD1 (6 bases). CDR1 is MDHEN and CDR2 is SYDVKM in the germline V gene. V dropped 8 bases and J dropped 5 bases, with 18 bases sitting between them. This CDR3 has 14 amino acids. The CDR3 here is CASWARSTGTEAFF. In DNA form, the CDR3 reads TGTGCCAGCTGGGCCCGTAGCACAGGGACTGAAGCTTTCTTT.

V usage is TRBV11-2 and J usage is TRBJ1-1; D is unresolved. The CDR3 extends over 14 amino acids. Germline CDR1 SGHAT, CDR2 FQNNGV. Trimming pared 7 bases from V and 8 bases from J, leaving 20 bases between. CDR3 sequence reads: CASTPREWGSEAFF. The DNA for the CDR3 is TGTGCCAGCACCCCTCGGGAGTGGGGATCGGAAGCTTTCTTT.

V is TRBV7-9 and J is TRBJ1-1; 8 bases are a match to TRBD1. CDR1 is SEHNR and CDR2 is FQNEAQ in the germline V gene (reference sequence). The CDR3 loop spans 15 amino acids. The junction had 13 bases not matched to a gene; V was cut back by 5 bases and J by 8 bases. CDR3 coding DNA: TGTGCCAGCAGCCCTGGACAGGGCCGAAACCGCGAAGCTTTCTTT. Its protein product is CASSPGQGRNREAFF.

The V call is TRBV12-3 or TRBV12-4, the J call TRBJ2-7; D uncertain. The CDR3 length is 12 residues. V was trimmed by 3 bases and J by 5 bases, leaving 8 bases between them. CDR3 sequence (DNA): TGTGCCAGCAGTTTTGGGATCCACGAGCAGTACTTC. It yields the protein CASSFGIHEQYF.

The gene calls are TRBV7-9 and TRBJ1-1; no clear D gene. This CDR3 comprises 14 residues. The V end was cut by 6 bases, the J end by 1 base, with 12 bases between. CDR1 SEHNR and CDR2 FQNEAQ come from the germline V gene (reference sequence). The CDR3 loop reads CASSRLTENTEAFF. For the CDR3, the DNA is TGTGCCAGCAGTCGTCTTACAGAGAACACTGAAGCTTTCTTT.

The chain carries TRBV7-8 and TRBJ2-1; D unresolved. The V gene's germline CDR1 is SGHVS and CDR2 FQNEAQ. The CDR3 sequence is 12 residues long. Trimming removed 5 bases from V and 8 bases from J, with 10 bases in between. This CDR3 reads CASSRLWDEQFF. In DNA form, the CDR3 reads TGTGCCAGCAGCCGTCTGTGGGATGAGCAGTTCTTC.

This clone has just a few counts. The V gene is TRBV29-1, the J gene TRBJ1-2; D may be TRBD1 (6 bases). V was clipped by 4 bases and J by 2 bases, with 11 bases between them. Germline V gene sequence: CDR1 SQVTM, CDR2 ANQGSEA. CDR3 size: 13 residues. The CDR3 DNA reads as TGCAGCGTTGGAGCAGGGGCGAACTATGGCTACACCTTC. Residues: CSVGAGANYGYTF.